Given below is one T cell receptor beta chain in context. Its antigen is undetermined. CDR3 length equals 13 residues. The germline V gene has CDR1 MNHEY and CDR2 SMNVEV (reference sequence). The V end lost 7 bases, the J end lost 6 bases, and 13 bases lay between the germline ends. The healthy nonsmoking adult controls had a median age of about 40 years, range roughly 20-50 years. Sorted naive CD8+ T cell numbers ranged ~17,000 to ~110,000. This specimen belongs to a study of naive CD8 T cells in extremely preterm neonates. Study observations and caveats: Preterm CDR3s were shorter than older groups', with fewer N additions and less trimming. Preterm neonate repertoires were significantly less rich by iChao1 than others.

Profiled with immunoSEQ multiplex PCR; TCRdb holds only in-frame clones, not every one. Among 5,500 to 9,000 clones listed, about 98% were seen once. Material: naive CD8+ T cells from blood. The chain joins TRBV27 to TRBJ2-1; D perhaps matches TRBD1 (6 bases). The source is a human donor in good health. The CDR3, as DNA: TGTGCCAGCACCCTACAGGGAATCAATGAGCAGTTCTTC. Translated, it gives CASTLQGINEQFF.